This T cell receptor beta chain appears in the sequencing data of a study of PD-L1 blockade in urothelial cancer. In the study overall: Patients' prior chemotherapy regimens numbered 0 to 3. Blood underwent analysis 3 weeks (second dose) and 6 weeks after treatment began.

Trimming took 0 bases from V and 2 from J; bases not matched to a gene: 8. CDR3 size: 17 residues. CDR1 LGHNA and CDR2 YSLEER come from the germline V gene. Concerning this clone itself: Its antigen is not known.

Every PCR was spiked with synthetic TCR analog templates. This table comes from immunoSEQ multiplex PCR, and its TCRdb copy is limited to in-frame clones, with some not included. The sample contains tens of thousands of clones, 60% to 80% of which appear only once. General study points: Blood TCR clonality below the median before treatment was a predictor of better survival.

The gene calls are TRBV4-3 and TRBJ1-2; 8 nucleotides align to TRBD1. This sequence originates from a man aged 70-80 years with urothelial cancer. The input for sequencing was PBMCs, taken around atezolizumab (anti-PD-L1) treatment. CDR3 in amino acids: CASSQDGVNRGNYGYTF. The CDR3 nucleotides read TGCGCCAGCAGCCAAGATGGGGTGAACAGGGGGAACTATGGCTACACCTTC.